These 22 T cell receptor beta chains were all obtained from the same sample, sequenced in a study of response to subunit inactivated influenza vaccine. One entry per CDR3 protein results from TCRdb running MiXCR on the RT-PCR reads. The repertoire holds 500,000 to 650,000 distinct CDR3 sequences, with 7.6% as singletons. Sequences were derived from PBMCs from blood, sampled 23 to 25 months after vaccination. These TCRs come from a man in his fifties or sixties who received an inactivated influenza vaccine.

This clonotype was detected only a few times. The V call is TRBV6-2 or TRBV6-3, the J call TRBJ2-1; perhaps TRBD1 as D (6 bases). This CDR3 has 12 residues. V was clipped by 5 bases and J by 15 bases, with 17 bases between them. CDR1 and CDR2 from the germline V gene are MNHEY and SVGEGT. CDR3 sequence reads: CASSQARDKLFF. The DNA for the CDR3 is TGTGCCAGCAGTCAAGCTCGGGACAAACTGTTCTTC.

This chain links TRBV29-1 with TRBJ2-1, with D tentatively TRBD1 or TRBD2 (6 bases each). Germline CDR1 SQVTM, CDR2 ANQGSEA. This CDR3 has 15 amino acids. Trimming took 7 bases from V and 1 from J, leaving 17 bases between them. The CDR3 bases are TGCAGCGCTCGGGAGCAGGGGCTGTCCTACAATGAGCAGTTCTTC. Protein sequence: CSAREQGLSYNEQFF.

V usage is TRBV7-9 and J usage is TRBJ1-4; D gene ambiguous. The germline V and J ends were trimmed by 4 bases and 7 bases, with 16 bases remaining between them. Germline CDR1 is SEHNR and CDR2 is FQNEAQ (reference sequence). The CDR3 runs to 15 residues. The CDR3 is CASSSQAGWGEKLFF. The CDR3 nucleotides read TGTGCCAGCAGCTCCCAAGCAGGATGGGGTGAAAAACTGTTTTTT.

The sample holds a few counts of this clonotype. The chain is built from TRBV2 and TRBJ1-1; D uncertain. This CDR3 comprises 17 residues. Per the germline V gene, CDR1 is SNHLY and CDR2 is FYNNEI. V lost 6 bases and J 0 bases, leaving 20 bases between the germline ends. Written as DNA, the CDR3 is TGTGCCAGCAGCACTCCGGGGTCAGGTCAGATGAACACTGAAGCTTTCTTT. This translates into CASSTPGSGQMNTEAFF.

The chain joins TRBV6-5 to TRBJ1-2; D is unclear. V lost 5 bases, J lost 2 bases, and 6 bases lay in between. There are 12 residues in the CDR3. Germline-derived CDR1 and CDR2 are MNHEY and SVGAGI. The CDR3 reads CASSTQNYGYTF. The CDR3 nucleotides read TGTGCCAGCAGTACACAGAACTATGGCTACACCTTC.

The chain is built from TRBV13 and TRBJ2-1; D possibly uses TRBD1 or TRBD2 (5 bases each). The germline gives CDR1 PRHDT, CDR2 FYEKMQ (reference sequence). Trimming left V 5 bases short and J 3 bases short, with 17 bases between. There are 16 residues in the CDR3. The CDR3 DNA follows: TGTGCCAGCAGCCTTCGACCGGGACCAAACTACAATGAGCAGTTCTTC. This encodes CASSLRPGPNYNEQFF.

In its sample, this clonotype was seen a few times. At one boundary the junction diverges from the germline segment, which might be a read error. CDR3 in DNA: TGTAGGCCCGGGGGGCTGTTTTTT. Protein: CRPGGLFF. The rearrangement joins TRBV29-1 to TRBJ2-2; D possibly corresponds to TRBD2 (6 bases). Germline CDR1 and CDR2: SQVTM and ANQGSEA. The CDR3 is 8 residues long.

The V gene is TRBV7-2, the J gene TRBJ2-4, with D uncertain. The CDR3 runs to 15 residues. The germline V gene has CDR1 SGHTA and CDR2 FQGNSA. V was shortened by 2 bases and J by 0 bases, with 8 bases between the two germline ends. The CDR3 bases are TGTGCCAGCAGCTTACAGACCATAGCCAAAAACATTCAGTACTTC. Translation gives CASSLQTIAKNIQYF.

This clonotype was counted many times. The chain carries TRBV7-6 and TRBJ1-4, with TRBD1 as a possible D gene (5 bases). Trimming cost V 2 bases and J 7 bases, with 11 bases left between them. Germline CDR1 reads SGHVS; CDR2 reads FNYEAQ. This CDR3 has 14 amino acids. The CDR3 region is CASSLSRRGEKLFF. The CDR3 region has the DNA TGTGCCAGCAGCTTATCACGGAGGGGTGAAAAACTGTTTTTT.

In this sample, this clonotype turned up a few times. The chain links TRBV15 to TRBJ2-1, with TRBD2 identical over 13 bases. V was pared by 0 bases and J by 8 bases, with 10 bases of the junction left unmatched. Germline V gene data show CDR1 as LNHNV and CDR2 as YYDKDF (reference sequence). This CDR3 contains 18 residues. This CDR3 reads CATSRDLTSGRANDEQFF. In DNA form, the CDR3 reads TGTGCCACCAGCAGAGATCTTACTAGCGGGAGGGCTAATGATGAGCAGTTCTTC.

This chain joins TRBV11-2 and TRBJ2-7; a possible D gene is TRBD1 (5 bases). The CDR3 loop spans 12 amino acids. The V end was cut by 0 bases, the J end by 11 bases, with 11 bases between. Germline CDR1 is SGHAT and CDR2 is FQNNGV. CDR3 nucleotides: TGTGCCAGCAGCTTAGACCGGACAAAGGAGTACTTC. As protein: CASSLDRTKEYF.

This sequence joins TRBV7-8 and TRBJ2-5; TRBD1 matches at 8 bases. The length of the CDR3 is 15 residues. Germline CDR1 SGHVS, CDR2 FQNEAQ. V was clipped by 4 bases and J by 2 bases; unmatched bases: 6. CDR3 residues: CASSYLGQGQETQYF. The CDR3 DNA reads as TGTGCCAGCAGCTACCTCGGACAGGGACAAGAGACCCAGTACTTC.

This clonotype was observed a handful of times. This chain uses TRBV20-1 with TRBJ1-1, with 11 bases aligning to TRBD1. Trimming removed 5 bases from V and 3 bases from J; junction bases left unmatched: 2. Germline V gives CDR1 DFQATT, CDR2 SNEGSKA (reference sequence). CDR3 length: 13 residues. The CDR3 DNA follows: TGCAGTGCTCGGACAGGGGGCGACACTGAAGCTTTCTTT. Amino acid sequence: CSARTGGDTEAFF.

This clonotype was seen repeatedly, ten times or more. The chain joins TRBV7-2 to TRBJ1-4; TRBD1 agrees at 9 bases. V gave up 5 bases and J gave up 8 bases; unmatched junction bases: 9. The CDR3 is 15 amino acids. From germline, CDR1 is SGHTA and CDR2 FQGNSA. The CDR3 loop reads CASSTRTGVGEKLFF. In nucleotides, the CDR3 is TGTGCCAGCAGCACACGGACAGGGGTCGGGGAAAAACTGTTTTTT.

J is TRBJ1-1 and V is TRBV5-5; TRBD1 matches 9 bases. The CDR3 is made up of 14 amino acids. Germline V gene lookup returns CDR1 SGHKS and CDR2 YYEKEE (reference sequence). Unmatched junction bases numbered 6, after V lost 2 bases and J lost 7 bases. The CDR3 here is CASSLGTGWSEAFF. The DNA of the CDR3 is TGTGCCAGCAGCTTAGGGACAGGGTGGAGTGAAGCTTTCTTT.

This clonotype was counted only a few times. This chain joins TRBV24-1 and TRBJ2-4; TRBD2 is a possible D gene (5 bases). Trimming removed 5 bases from V and 1 base from J, with 20 bases in between. Germline CDR1 KGHDR, CDR2 SFDVKD. The length of the CDR3 is 18 residues. The CDR3 DNA follows: TGTGCCACCAGTGTGTGGCGGGCTATGGCCCCGGCCAAAAACATTCAGTACTTC. It encodes CATSVWRAMAPAKNIQYF.

This clonotype was found many times. This chain joins TRBV5-6 and TRBJ2-7; the D gene is possibly TRBD2 (7 bases). This CDR3 comprises 19 residues. Germline CDR1 and CDR2: SGHDT and YYEEEE. The ends were cut back, 4 bases at V and 5 bases at J, with 31 bases in the middle. The CDR3 protein is CASSLRGVWSRDYQDEQYF. In nucleotides, the CDR3 is TGTGCCAGCAGCCTGAGGGGGGTGTGGTCCCGGGACTACCAAGACGAGCAGTACTTC.

The table lists this clonotype with many counts. The chain employs TRBV12-3 or TRBV12-4 and TRBJ2-1; D gene unclear. The CDR3 spans 16 residues. The ends were cut back, 3 bases at V and 0 bases at J, with 12 bases in the middle. The CDR3 loop is CASSLGRWSSYNEQFF. The CDR3 DNA sequence: TGTGCCAGCAGTTTGGGTCGGTGGAGCTCCTACAATGAGCAGTTCTTC.

This clonotype appeared a few times. V usage is TRBV20-1 and J usage is TRBJ2-2; 8 bases line up with TRBD2. Germline V gene data show CDR1 as DFQATT and CDR2 as SNEGSKA (reference sequence). The CDR3 runs 15 residues. With 6 bases clipped from V and 2 bases from J, the junction kept 8 bases outside the gene matches. CDR3 residues: CSAREGSGNTGELFF. As DNA, the CDR3 is TGCAGTGCCCGGGAGGGTAGCGGTAACACCGGGGAGCTGTTTTTT.

This clonotype was seen only a few times. This chain connects TRBV12-3 or TRBV12-4 to TRBJ2-7; D is unresolved. V dropped 4 bases and J dropped 2 bases, with 6 bases sitting between them. This CDR3 contains 12 residues. CDR3 sequence reads: CASSSHPYEQYF. The CDR3 DNA is TGTGCCAGCAGTTCCCATCCCTACGAGCAGTACTTC.

This clonotype has ten or more counts. J is TRBJ2-7 and V is TRBV12-3 or TRBV12-4; D gene ambiguous. V was clipped by 7 bases and J by 1 base, with 11 bases between them. This CDR3 comprises 13 residues. In DNA, the CDR3 is TGTGCCAGCAAAGGTCTGGGTTCCTACGAGCAGTACTTC. It codes for CASKGLGSYEQYF.

This clonotype came up many times. The chain joins TRBV7-8 to TRBJ2-1; 7 nucleotides line up with TRBD2. With 1 base clipped from V and 4 bases from J, the junction kept 7 bases outside the gene matches. The germline V gene has CDR1 SGHVS and CDR2 FQNEAQ. CDR3 length equals 16 residues. DNA of the CDR3: TGTGCCAGCAGCTTAGTGCGGCTAGCGGTTTACAATGAGCAGTTCTTC. It specifies CASSLVRLAVYNEQFF.